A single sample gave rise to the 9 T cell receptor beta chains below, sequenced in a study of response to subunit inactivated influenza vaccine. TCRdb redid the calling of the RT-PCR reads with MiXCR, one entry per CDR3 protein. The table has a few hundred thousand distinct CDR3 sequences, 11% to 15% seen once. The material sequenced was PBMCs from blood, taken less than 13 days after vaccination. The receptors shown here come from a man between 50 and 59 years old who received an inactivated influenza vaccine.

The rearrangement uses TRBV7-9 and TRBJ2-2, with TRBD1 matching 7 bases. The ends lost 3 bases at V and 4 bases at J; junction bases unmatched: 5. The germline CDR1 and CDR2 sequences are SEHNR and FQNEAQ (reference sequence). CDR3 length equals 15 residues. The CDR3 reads CASSFRQGITGELFF. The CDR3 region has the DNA TGTGCCAGCAGCTTCCGACAGGGTATCACCGGGGAGCTGTTTTTT.

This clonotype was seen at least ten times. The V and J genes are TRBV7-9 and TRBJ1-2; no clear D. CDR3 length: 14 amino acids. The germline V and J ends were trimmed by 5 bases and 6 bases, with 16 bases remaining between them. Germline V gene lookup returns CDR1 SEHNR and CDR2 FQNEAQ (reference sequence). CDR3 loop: CASSPIPDGDGYTF. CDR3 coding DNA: TGTGCCAGCAGCCCGATCCCCGACGGAGATGGCTACACCTTC. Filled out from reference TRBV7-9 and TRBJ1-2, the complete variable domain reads DTGVSQNPRHKITKRGQNVTFRCDPISEHNRLYWYRQTLGQGPEFLTYFQNEAQLEKSRLLSDRFSAERPKGSFSTLEIQRTEQGDSAMYLCASSPIPDGDGYTFGSGTRLTVV.

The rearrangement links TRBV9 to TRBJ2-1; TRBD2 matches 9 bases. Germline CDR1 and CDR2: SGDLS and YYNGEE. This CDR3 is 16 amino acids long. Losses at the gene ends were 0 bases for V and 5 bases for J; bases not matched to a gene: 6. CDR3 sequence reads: CASSVVSGGRDNEQFF. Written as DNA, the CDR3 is TGTGCCAGCAGCGTAGTGTCTGGCGGGAGGGACAATGAGCAGTTCTTC. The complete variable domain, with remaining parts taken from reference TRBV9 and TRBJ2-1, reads DSGVTQTPKHLITATGQRVTLRCSPRSGDLSVYWYQQSLDQGLQFLIQYYNGEERAKGNILERFSAQQFPDLHSELNLSSLELGDSALYFCASSVVSGGRDNEQFFGPGTRLTVL.

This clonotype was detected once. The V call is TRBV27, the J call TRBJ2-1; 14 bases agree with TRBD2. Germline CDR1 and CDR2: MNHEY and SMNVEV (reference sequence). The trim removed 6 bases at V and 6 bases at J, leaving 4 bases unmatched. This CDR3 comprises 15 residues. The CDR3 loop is CASRTSGGAINEQFF. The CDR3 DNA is TGTGCCAGCAGGACTAGCGGGGGGGCTATCAATGAGCAGTTCTTC.

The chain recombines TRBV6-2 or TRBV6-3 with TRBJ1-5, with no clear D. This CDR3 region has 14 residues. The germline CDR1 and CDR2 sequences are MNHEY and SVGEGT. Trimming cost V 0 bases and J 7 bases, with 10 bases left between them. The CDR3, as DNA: TGTGCCAGCAGTTACTCGGGCTCCCACCAGCCCCAGCATTTT. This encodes CASSYSGSHQPQHF.

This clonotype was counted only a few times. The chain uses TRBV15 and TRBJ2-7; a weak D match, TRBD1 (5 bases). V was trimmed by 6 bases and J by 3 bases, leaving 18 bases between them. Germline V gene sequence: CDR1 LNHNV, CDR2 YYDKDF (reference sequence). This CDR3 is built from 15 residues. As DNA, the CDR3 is TGTGCCACCAGTCTCGGGTGGGCAGGGTACTACGAGCAGTACTTC. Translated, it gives CATSLGWAGYYEQYF.

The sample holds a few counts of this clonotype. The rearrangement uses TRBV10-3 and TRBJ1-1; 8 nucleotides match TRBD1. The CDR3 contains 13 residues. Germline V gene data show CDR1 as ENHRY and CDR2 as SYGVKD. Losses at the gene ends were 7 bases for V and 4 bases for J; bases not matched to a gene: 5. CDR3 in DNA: TGTGCCATCAAGGGGACAGGAACCACTGAAGCTTTCTTT. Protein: CAIKGTGTTEAFF.

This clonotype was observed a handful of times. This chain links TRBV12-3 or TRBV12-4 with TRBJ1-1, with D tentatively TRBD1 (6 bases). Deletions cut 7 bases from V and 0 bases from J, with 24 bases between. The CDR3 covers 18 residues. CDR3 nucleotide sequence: TGTGCCAGCATCCCATGGCTCGAACAGGGAGGTATGAACACTGAAGCTTTCTTT. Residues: CASIPWLEQGGMNTEAFF.

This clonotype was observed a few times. CDR3 bases: TGTGCCAGCAGCCCCGACGGAATTCGACCCTACGAGCAGTACTTC. It yields the protein CASSPDGIRPYEQYF. The chain employs TRBV6-1 and TRBJ2-7; D remains ambiguous. The CDR3 has 15 residues. Germline loops: CDR1 MNHNS, CDR2 SASEGT. V dropped 6 bases and J dropped 2 bases, with 17 bases sitting between them.